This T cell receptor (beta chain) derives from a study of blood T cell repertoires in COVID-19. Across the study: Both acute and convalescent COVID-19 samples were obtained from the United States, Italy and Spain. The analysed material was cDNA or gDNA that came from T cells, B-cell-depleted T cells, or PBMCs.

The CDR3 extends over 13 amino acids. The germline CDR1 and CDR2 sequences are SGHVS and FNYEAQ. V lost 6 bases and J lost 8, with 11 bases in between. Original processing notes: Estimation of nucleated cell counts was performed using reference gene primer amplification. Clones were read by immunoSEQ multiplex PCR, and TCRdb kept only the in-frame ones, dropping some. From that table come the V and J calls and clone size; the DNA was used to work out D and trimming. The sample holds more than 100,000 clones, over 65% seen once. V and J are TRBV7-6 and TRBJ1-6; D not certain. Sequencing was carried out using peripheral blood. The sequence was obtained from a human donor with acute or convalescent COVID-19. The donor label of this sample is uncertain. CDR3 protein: CASRQNGDSPLHF. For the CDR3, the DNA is TGTGCCAGCAGGCAAAACGGTGATTCACCCCTCCACTTT.